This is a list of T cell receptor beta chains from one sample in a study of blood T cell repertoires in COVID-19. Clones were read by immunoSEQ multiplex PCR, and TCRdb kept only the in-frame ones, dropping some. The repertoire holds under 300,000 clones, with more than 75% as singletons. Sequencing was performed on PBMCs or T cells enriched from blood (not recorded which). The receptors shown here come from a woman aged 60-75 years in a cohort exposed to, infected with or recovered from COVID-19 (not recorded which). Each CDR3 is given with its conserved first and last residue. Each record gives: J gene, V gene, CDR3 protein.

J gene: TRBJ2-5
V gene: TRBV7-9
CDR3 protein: CASSLVSETQYF

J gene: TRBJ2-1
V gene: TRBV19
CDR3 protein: CASSIGTSGNNEQFF

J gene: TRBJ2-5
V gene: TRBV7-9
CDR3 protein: CASSLRPAGGRETQYF

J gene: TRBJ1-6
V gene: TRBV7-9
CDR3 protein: CASSLERTGYNSPLHF

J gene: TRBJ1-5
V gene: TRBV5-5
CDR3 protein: CASSLALTGGYQPQHF

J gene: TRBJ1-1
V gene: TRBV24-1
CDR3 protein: CATAPGQGGEAFF

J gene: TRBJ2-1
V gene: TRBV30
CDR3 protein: CAWSPSRTAPHEQFF

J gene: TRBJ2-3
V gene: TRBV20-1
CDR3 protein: CSAYGDTQYF

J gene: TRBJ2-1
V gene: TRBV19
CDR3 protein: CASSLLAGSEQFF

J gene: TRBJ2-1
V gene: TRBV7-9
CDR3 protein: CASRADSGRGDEQFF

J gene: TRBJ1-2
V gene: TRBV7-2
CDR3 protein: CAMGTGGGYTF

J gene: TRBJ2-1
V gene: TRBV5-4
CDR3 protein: CASSFRTSGSNEQFF

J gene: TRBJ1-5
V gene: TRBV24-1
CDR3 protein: CATSDLLTGHQHF

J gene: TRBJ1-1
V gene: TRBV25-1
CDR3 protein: CASSEFKSGPSDAEAFF